The clone carrying this T cell receptor beta chain was counted many times. TCR beta CDR3 regions were amplified from RNA. Initially, a first-round RT-PCR of the TCR CDR3 employed the HTBI primer set. TCRdb analysed the multiplex PCR reads with MiXCR anew, one entry per CDR3 protein. Counted here are almost 600,000 distinct CDR3 sequences, approximately 13% occurring once; the ten biggest clones make up under 7%. Per the germline V gene, CDR1 is MDHEN and CDR2 is SYDVKM. There are 14 residues in the CDR3. V lost 7 bases to trimming and J lost 8 bases; unmatched junction nucleotides: 8. This specimen belongs to a study of T cells in Graves' hyperthyroidism and ophthalmopathy. Patients aged 18 to 65 with hyperthyroidism were newly diagnosed, with duration under 2 months. Diagnoses were established using clinical symptoms, serum thyroxine and TRAb, thyroid ultrasound and orbital computed tomography. The study collected blood at first hyperthyroidism diagnosis, before any ophthalmopathy symptoms arose.

The source is a woman under 40 with Graves' hyperthyroidism that later progressed to Graves' ophthalmopathy. Sequencing was carried out using blood. This chain connects TRBV28 to TRBJ1-4; TRBD1 matches 9 bases. The CDR3 bases are TGTGCCAGCATTGCCGGGACAGGGCACGAAAAACTGTTTTTT. As protein: CASIAGTGHEKLFF.